This T cell receptor (beta chain) was retrieved from a study of Tregs in tolerant kidney transplant recipients. Study conclusions and caveats: Biological reproducibility was not directly addressed in this study.

Recipients received nonmyeloablative bone marrow transplants from related graft donors, with transient mixed chimerism. Generated by immunoSEQ multiplex PCR, the TCRdb table keeps only in-frame clones and is missing some. This sample's table reports fewer than 7,000 clones. Per germline, CDR1 DFQATT and CDR2 SNEGSKA (reference sequence). The ends were cut back, 0 bases at V and 6 bases at J, with 11 bases in the middle. The CDR3 spans 13 residues. This clone shows up as medium-sized (0.01 to 0.1%) by frequency. What it recognizes is unknown. Read coverage stops 3 residues before the CDR3 terminus; the germline J gene supplies the remainder.

The origin of this receptor is a human patient who received a combined kidney and bone marrow transplant. Some T cells may be supplied by the graft donor. This chain joins TRBV20-1 and TRBJ1-1; no firm D call. Material: CD4+ T cells from blood (PBMCs), obtained 6 months after the transplant. The DNA read from the CDR3 is TGCAGTGCTAGAGAGGGATTGCGGGCTGAA. Translation: CSAREGLRAE. The CDR3 in full is CSAREGLRAEAFF.